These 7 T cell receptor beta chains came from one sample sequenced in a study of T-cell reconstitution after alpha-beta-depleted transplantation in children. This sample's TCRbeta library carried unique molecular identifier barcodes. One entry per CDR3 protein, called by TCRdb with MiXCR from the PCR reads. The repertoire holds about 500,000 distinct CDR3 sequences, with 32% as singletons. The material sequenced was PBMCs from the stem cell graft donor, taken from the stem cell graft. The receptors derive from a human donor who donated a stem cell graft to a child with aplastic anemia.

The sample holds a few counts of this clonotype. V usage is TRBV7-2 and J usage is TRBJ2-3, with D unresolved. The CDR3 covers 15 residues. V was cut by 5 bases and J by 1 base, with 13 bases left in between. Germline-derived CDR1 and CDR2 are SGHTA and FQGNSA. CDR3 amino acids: CASSPAPQGTDTQYF. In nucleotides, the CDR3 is TGTGCCAGCAGCCCGGCCCCCCAGGGCACAGATACGCAGTATTTT. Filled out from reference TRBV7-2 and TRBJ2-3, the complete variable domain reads GAGVSQSPSNKVTEKGKDVELRCDPISGHTALYWYRQSLGQGLEFLIYFQGNSAPDKSGLPSDRFSAERTGGSVSTLTIQRTQQEDSAVYLCASSPAPQGTDTQYFGPGTRLTVL.

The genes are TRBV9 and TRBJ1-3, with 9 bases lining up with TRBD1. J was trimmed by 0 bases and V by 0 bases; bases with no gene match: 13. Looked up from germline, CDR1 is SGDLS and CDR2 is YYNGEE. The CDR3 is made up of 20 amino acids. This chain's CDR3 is CASSVGSGTGRIGSGNTIYF. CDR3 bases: TGTGCCAGCAGCGTAGGATCCGGGACAGGGAGGATAGGCTCTGGAAACACCATATATTTT.

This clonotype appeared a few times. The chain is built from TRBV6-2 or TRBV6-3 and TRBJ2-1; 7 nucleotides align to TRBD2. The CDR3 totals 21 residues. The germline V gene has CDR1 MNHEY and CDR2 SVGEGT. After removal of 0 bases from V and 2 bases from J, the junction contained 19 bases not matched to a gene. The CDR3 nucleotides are TGTGCCAGCAGTTACTCGACCGGGGGACTATTGAGGGATCTTCCCTACAATGAGCAGTTCTTC. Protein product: CASSYSTGGLLRDLPYNEQFF.

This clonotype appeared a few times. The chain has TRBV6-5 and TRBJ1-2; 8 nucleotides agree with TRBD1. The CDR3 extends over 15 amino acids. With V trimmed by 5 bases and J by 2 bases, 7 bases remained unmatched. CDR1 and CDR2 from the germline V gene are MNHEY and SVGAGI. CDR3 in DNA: TGTGCCAGCAGTCCTCAGGGGGCTTCCAACTATGGCTACACCTTC. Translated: CASSPQGASNYGYTF.

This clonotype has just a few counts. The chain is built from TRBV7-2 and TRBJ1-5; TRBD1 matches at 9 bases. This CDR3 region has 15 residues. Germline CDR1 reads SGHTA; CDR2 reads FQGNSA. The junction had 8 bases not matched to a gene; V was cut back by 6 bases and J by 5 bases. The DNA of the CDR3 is TGTGCCAGCAGTCGGGGACAGGGTGGGCATCAGCCCCAGCATTTT. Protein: CASSRGQGGHQPQHF. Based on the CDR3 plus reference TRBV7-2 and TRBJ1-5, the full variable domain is GAGVSQSPSNKVTEKGKDVELRCDPISGHTALYWYRQSLGQGLEFLIYFQGNSAPDKSGLPSDRFSAERTGGSVSTLTIQRTQQEDSAVYLCASSRGQGGHQPQHFGDGTRLSIL.

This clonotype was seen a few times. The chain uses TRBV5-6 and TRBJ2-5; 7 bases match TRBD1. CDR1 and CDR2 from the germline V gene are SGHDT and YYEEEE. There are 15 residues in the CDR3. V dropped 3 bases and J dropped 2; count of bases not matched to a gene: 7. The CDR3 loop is CASSWGFRGQETQYF. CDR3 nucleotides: TGTGCCAGCAGCTGGGGTTTCAGGGGGCAAGAGACCCAGTACTTC.

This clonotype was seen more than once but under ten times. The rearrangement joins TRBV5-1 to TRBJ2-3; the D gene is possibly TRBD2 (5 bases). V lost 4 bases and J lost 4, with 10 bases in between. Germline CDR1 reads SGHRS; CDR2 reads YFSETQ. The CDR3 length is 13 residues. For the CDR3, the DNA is TGCGCCAGCAGCCCGGGGAGCGCAGATACGCAGTATTTT. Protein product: CASSPGSADTQYF.